These 11 T cell receptor beta chains were all obtained from the same sample, sequenced in a study of T cell responses to AZD1222 COVID-19 vaccine. TCRdb keeps only in-frame clones here, not all; method: immunoSEQ multiplex PCR. Among about 94,000 clones listed, 90% were seen once. Sequences were derived from peripheral blood, sampled on day 0 of AZD1222 vaccination. These receptors were collected from an adult in good health.

The genes are TRBV30 and TRBJ1-5; D gene uncertain. The CDR3 is made up of 14 amino acids. Germline assignment: CDR1 GTSNPN and CDR2 SVGIG (reference sequence). The V end lost 5 bases, the J end lost 2 bases, and 13 bases lay between the germline ends. The CDR3 reads CAWAPAIRNQPQHF. DNA of the CDR3: TGTGCCTGGGCCCCGGCGATCCGCAATCAGCCCCAGCATTTT. The full variable domain, with the rest looked up from reference TRBV30 and TRBJ1-5, is SQTIHQWPATLVQPVGSPLSLECTVEGTSNPNLYWYRQAAGRGLQLLFYSVGIGQISSEVPQNLSASRPQDRQFILSSKKLLLSDSGFYLCAWAPAIRNQPQHFGDGTRLSIL.

The chain uses TRBV6-2 or TRBV6-3 and TRBJ2-7, with D possibly TRBD2 on 5 matching bases. The CDR3 is made up of 12 amino acids. Trimming took 0 bases from V and 7 from J, leaving 7 bases between them. Germline V CDR1 and CDR2: MNHEY, SVGEGT. In DNA form, the CDR3 reads TGTGCCAGCAGTTACTCGAGCGGAGAGCAGTACTTC. Amino acid sequence: CASSYSSGEQYF.

This clone was counted once. The rearrangement links TRBV7-8 to TRBJ1-3; perhaps TRBD1 as D (5 bases). Germline V gene lookup returns CDR1 SGHVS and CDR2 FQNEAQ. The CDR3 consists of 17 residues. V lost 5 bases, J lost 2 bases, and 19 bases lay in between. For the CDR3, the DNA is TGTGCCAGCAGCCATATTAGCGGGGGGAATCCTGGAAACACCATATATTTT. Its protein is CASSHISGGNPGNTIYF.

The chain recombines TRBV29-1 with TRBJ1-5; no definite D call. Germline V gives CDR1 SQVTM, CDR2 ANQGSEA. This CDR3 contains 14 residues. Trimming shortened V by 5 bases and J by 5 bases, and 16 bases separated the two germline ends. The CDR3: CSVREGSADQPQHF. The CDR3 bases are TGCAGCGTTCGCGAGGGCAGCGCGGATCAGCCCCAGCATTTT.

This rearrangement joins TRBV2 to TRBJ1-1; TRBD1 agrees at 9 bases. CDR3 length: 14 residues. V gave up 3 bases and J gave up 3 bases; unmatched junction bases: 2. Germline CDR1 and CDR2: SNHLY and FYNNEI. CDR3 amino acids: CASSDWTGDTEAFF. In nucleotides, the CDR3 is TGTGCCAGCAGTGATTGGACAGGGGACACTGAAGCTTTCTTT.

This clone came up once. J is TRBJ2-7 and V is TRBV7-9; D remains ambiguous. This CDR3 is 14 amino acids long. Trimming removed 1 base from V and 1 base from J, with 8 bases in between. Germline V lookup: CDR1 SEHNR, CDR2 FQNEAQ (reference sequence). This CDR3 reads CASSLGSGSYEQYF. CDR3 DNA sequence: TGTGCCAGCAGCTTAGGTTCAGGATCCTACGAGCAGTACTTC.

J is TRBJ1-4 and V is TRBV7-6; D unclear. This CDR3 comprises 15 residues. Germline V gives CDR1 SGHVS, CDR2 FNYEAQ. With 5 bases removed from V and 5 bases from J, the gap between germline ends came to 15 bases. The CDR3 sequence: CASSQTLVGNEKLFF. The CDR3 DNA reads TGTGCCAGCAGCCAAACCCTCGTGGGCAATGAAAAACTGTTTTTT.

The chain is built from TRBV24-1 and TRBJ2-1; TRBD1 might be the D (5 bases). CDR1 and CDR2 (germline): KGHDR, SFDVKD. Trimming took 9 bases from V and 12 from J, leaving 23 bases between them. This CDR3 contains 14 residues. CDR3 nucleotides: TGTGCCACCCGATCCGCAGGGTCCGAGGAGCGGCAGTTCTTC. Translating it yields CATRSAGSEERQFF.

DNA for the CDR3: TGTGCCAGCAGTTCACTAGCGAGACTCTACGAGCAGTACTTC. This encodes CASSSLARLYEQYF. The chain uses TRBV27 and TRBJ2-7; 7 nucleotides match TRBD2. Per the germline V gene, CDR1 is MNHEY and CDR2 is SMNVEV (reference sequence). V trimming: 4 bases; J trimming: 3 bases; junction bases outside the gene matches: 6. The CDR3 has 14 amino acids.

This clone was seen more than once but under ten times. The chain is built from TRBV27 and TRBJ1-2; D is possibly TRBD1 (5 bases). The germline V gene encodes CDR1 MNHEY and CDR2 SMNVEV (reference sequence). CDR3 length equals 13 residues. The V and J ends lost 4 bases and 7 bases respectively, with 13 bases between them. In DNA form, the CDR3 reads TGTGCCAGCAGTTCCCAGGGATACGTTGGCTACACCTTC. Translated: CASSSQGYVGYTF.

The chain employs TRBV16 and TRBJ2-2; D is unresolved. This CDR3 is 13 amino acids long. The germline V gene has CDR1 KGHSY and CDR2 FQNENV. Trimming removed 7 bases from V and 4 bases from J, with 10 bases in between. CDR3 nucleotide sequence: TGTGCCAGCATCCCAGAGAGCACCGGGGAGCTGTTTTTT. This translates into CASIPESTGELFF. Drawing the rest from reference TRBV16 and TRBJ2-2, the complete variable domain is GEEVAQTPKHLVRGEGQKAKLYCAPIKGHSYVFWYQQVLKNEFKFLISFQNENVFDETGMPKERFSAKCLPNSPCSLEIQATKLEDSAVYFCASIPESTGELFFGEGSRLTVL.